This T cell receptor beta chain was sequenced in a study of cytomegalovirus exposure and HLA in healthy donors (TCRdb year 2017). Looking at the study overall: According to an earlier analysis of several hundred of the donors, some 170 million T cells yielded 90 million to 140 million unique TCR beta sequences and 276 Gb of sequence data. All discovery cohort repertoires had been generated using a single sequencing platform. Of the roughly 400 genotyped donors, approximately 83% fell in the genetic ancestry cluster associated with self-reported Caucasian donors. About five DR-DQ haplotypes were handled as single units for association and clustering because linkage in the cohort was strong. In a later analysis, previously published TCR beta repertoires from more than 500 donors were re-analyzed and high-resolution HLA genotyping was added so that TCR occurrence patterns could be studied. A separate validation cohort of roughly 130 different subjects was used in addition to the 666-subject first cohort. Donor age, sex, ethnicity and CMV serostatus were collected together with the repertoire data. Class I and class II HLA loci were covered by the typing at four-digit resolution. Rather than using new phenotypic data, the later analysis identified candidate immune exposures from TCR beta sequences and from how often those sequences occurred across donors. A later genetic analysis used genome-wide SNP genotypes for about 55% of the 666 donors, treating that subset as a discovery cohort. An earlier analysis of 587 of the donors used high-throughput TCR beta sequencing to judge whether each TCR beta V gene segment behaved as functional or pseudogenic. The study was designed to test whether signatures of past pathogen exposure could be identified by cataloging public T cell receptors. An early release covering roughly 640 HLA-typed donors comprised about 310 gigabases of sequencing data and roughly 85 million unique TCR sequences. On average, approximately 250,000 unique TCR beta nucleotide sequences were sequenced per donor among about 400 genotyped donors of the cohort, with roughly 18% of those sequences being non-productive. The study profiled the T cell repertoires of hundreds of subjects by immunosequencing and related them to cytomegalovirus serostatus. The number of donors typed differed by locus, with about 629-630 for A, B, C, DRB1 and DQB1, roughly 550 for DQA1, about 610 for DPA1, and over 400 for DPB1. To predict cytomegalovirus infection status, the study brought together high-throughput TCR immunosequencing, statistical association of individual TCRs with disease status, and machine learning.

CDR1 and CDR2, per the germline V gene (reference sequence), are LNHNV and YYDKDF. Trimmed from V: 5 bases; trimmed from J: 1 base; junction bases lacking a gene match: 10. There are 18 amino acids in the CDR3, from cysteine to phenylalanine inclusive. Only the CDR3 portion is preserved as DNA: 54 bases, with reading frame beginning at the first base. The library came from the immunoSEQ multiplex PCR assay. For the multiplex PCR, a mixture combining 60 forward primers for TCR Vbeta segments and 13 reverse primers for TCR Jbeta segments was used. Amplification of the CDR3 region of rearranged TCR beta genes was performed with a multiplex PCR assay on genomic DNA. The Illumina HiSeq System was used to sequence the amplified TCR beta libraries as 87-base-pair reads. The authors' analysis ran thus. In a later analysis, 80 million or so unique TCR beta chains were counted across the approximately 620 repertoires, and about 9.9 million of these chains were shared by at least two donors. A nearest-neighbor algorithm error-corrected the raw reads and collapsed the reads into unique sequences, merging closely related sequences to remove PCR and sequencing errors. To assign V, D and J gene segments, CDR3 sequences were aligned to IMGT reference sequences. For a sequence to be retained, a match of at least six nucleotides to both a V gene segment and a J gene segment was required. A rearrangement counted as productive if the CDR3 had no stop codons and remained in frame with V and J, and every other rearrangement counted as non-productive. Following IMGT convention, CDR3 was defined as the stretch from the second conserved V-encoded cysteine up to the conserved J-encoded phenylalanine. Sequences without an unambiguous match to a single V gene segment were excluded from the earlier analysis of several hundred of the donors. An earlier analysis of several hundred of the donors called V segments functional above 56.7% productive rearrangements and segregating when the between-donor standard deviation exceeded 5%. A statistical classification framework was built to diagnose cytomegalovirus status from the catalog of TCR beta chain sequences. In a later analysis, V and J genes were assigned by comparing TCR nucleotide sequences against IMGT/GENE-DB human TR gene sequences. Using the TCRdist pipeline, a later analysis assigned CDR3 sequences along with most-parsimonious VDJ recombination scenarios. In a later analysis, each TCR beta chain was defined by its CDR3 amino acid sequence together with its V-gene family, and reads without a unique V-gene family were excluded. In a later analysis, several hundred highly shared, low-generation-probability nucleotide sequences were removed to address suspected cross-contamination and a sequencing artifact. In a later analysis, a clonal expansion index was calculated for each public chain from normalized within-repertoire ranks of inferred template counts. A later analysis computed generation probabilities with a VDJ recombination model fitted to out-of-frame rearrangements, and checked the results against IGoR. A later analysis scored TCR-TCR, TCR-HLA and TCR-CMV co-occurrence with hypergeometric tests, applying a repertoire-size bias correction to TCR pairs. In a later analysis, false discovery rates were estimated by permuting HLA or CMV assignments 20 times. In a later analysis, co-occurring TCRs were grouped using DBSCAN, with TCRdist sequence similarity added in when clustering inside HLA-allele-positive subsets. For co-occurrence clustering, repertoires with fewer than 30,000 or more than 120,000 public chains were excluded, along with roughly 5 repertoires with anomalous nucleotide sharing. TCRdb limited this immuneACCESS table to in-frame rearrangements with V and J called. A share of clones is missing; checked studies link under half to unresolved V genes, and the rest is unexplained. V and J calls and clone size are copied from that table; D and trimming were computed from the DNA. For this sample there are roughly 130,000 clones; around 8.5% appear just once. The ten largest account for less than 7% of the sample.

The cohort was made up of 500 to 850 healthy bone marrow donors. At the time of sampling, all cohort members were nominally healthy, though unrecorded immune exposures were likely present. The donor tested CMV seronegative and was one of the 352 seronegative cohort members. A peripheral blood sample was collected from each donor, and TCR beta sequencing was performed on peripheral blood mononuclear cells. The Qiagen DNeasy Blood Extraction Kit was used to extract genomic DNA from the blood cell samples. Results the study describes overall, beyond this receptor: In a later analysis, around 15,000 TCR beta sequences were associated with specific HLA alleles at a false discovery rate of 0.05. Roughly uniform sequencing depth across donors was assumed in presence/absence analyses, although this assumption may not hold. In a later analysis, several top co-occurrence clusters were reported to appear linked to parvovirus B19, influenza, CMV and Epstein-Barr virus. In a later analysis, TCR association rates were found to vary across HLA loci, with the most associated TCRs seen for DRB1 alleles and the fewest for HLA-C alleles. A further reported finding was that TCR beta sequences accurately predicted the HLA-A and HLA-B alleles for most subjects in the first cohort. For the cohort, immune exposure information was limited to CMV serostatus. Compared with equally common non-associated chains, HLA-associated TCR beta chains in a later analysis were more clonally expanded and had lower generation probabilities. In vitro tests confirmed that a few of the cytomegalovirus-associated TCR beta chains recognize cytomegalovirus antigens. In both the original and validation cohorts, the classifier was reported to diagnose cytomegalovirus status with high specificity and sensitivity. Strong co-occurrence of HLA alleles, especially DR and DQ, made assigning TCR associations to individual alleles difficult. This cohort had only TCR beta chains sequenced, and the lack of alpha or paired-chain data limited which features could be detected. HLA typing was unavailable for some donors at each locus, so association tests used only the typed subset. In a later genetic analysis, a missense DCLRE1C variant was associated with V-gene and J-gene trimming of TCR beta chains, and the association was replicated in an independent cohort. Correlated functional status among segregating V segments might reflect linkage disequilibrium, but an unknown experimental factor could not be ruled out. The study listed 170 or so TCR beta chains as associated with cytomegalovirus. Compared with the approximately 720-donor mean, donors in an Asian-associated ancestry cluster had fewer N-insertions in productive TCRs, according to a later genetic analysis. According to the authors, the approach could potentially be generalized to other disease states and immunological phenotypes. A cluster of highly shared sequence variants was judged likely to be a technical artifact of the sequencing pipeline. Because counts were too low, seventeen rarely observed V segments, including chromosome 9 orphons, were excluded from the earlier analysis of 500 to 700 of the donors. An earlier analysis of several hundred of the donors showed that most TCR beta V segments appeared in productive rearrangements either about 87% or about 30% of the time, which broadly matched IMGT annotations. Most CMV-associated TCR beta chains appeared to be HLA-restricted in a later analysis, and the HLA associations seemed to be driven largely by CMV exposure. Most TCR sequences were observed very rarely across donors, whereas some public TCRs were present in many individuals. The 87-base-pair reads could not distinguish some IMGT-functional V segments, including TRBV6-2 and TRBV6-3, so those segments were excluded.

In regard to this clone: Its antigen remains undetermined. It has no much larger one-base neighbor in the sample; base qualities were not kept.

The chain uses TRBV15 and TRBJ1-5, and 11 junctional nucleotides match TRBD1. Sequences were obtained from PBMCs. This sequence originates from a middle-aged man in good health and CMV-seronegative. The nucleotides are TGTGCCACCAGCGGCCGGACAGGGGGCGTTAGAAGCAATCAGCCCCAGCATTTT. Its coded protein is CATSGRTGGVRSNQPQHF.